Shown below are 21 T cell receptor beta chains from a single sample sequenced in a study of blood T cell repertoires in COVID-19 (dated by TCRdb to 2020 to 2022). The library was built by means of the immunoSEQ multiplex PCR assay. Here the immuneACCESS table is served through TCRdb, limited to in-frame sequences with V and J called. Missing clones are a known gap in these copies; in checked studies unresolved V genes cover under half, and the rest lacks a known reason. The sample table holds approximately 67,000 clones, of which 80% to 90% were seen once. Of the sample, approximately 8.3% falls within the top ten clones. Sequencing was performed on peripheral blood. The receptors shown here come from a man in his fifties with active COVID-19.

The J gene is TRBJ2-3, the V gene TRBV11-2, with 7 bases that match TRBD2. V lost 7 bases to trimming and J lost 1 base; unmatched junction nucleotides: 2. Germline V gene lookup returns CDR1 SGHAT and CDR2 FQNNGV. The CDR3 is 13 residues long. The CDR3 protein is CASTLAGTDTQYF. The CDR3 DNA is TGTGCCAGCACTCTAGCGGGCACAGATACGCAGTATTTT.

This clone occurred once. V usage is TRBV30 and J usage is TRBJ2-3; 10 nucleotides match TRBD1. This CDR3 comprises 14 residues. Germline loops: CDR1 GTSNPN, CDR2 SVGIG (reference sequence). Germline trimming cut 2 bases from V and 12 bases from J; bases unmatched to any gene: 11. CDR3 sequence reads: CAWSITLSTGGQYF. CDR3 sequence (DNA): TGTGCCTGGAGTATAACTTTATCGACAGGGGGCCAGTATTTT.

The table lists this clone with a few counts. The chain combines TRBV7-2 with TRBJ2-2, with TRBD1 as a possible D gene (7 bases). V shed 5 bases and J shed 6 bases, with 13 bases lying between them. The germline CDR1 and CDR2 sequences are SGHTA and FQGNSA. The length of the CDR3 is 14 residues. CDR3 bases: TGTGCCAGCAGCCAAGGGGGCGGGGCCGGGGAGCTGTTTTTT. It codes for CASSQGGGAGELFF.

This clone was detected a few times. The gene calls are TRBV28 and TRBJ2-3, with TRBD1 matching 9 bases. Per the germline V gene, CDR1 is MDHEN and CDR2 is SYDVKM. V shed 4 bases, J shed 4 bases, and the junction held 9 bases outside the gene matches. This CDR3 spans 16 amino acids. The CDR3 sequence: CASSSIRDRESDTQYF. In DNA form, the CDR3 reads TGTGCCAGCAGTTCCATCCGGGACAGGGAGTCAGATACGCAGTATTTT.

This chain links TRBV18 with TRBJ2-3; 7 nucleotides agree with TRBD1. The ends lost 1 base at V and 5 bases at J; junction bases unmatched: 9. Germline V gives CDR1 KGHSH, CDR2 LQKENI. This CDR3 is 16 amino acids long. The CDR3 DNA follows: TGTGCCAGCTCACCACTGGACAGGCCATACGGAGATACGCAGTATTTT. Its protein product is CASSPLDRPYGDTQYF.

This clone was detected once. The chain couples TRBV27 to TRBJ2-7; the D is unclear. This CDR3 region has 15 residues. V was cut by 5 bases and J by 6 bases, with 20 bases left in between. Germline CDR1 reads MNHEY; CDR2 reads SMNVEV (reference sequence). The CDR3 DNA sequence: TGTGCCAGCAGTCAAACGCGACTCCACCTCGGCGAGCAGTACTTC. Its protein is CASSQTRLHLGEQYF.

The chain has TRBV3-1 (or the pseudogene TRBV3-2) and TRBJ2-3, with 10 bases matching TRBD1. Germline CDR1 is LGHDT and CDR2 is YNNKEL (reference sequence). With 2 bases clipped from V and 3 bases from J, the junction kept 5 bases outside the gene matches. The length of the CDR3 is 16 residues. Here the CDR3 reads CASSQWDRGITDTQYF. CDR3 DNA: TGTGCCAGCAGCCAATGGGACAGGGGTATTACAGATACGCAGTATTTT.

CDR3 DNA: TGTGCCAGCAGTTACTCGATGGAGCGGGGGGTCGACAATGAGCAGTTCTTC. It codes for CASSYSMERGVDNEQFF. The rearrangement links TRBV6-2 or TRBV6-3 to TRBJ2-1; 9 bases line up with TRBD2. CDR1 and CDR2 (germline): MNHEY, SVGEGT. Trimming took 0 bases from V and 5 from J; bases not matched to a gene: 8. The CDR3 length is 17 residues.

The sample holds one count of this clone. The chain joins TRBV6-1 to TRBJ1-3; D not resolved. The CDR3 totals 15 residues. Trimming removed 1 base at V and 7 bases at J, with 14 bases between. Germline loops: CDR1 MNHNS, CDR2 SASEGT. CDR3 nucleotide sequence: TGTGCCAGCAGTGAAGTAGAGGGATGGAGGAACACCATATATTTT. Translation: CASSEVEGWRNTIYF.

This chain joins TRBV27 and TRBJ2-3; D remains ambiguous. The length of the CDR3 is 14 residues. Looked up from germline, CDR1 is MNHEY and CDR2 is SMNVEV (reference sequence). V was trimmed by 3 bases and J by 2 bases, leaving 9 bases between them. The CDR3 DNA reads TGTGCCAGCAGTTTGACTCCTTTCACAGATACGCAGTATTTT. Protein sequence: CASSLTPFTDTQYF.

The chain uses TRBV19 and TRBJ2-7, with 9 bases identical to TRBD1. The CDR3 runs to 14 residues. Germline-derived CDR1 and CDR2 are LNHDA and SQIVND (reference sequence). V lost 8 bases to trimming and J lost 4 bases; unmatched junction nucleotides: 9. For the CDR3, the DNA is TGTGCCAGTCGCAACCACAGGGGGCCTTACGAGCAGTACTTC. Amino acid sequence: CASRNHRGPYEQYF.

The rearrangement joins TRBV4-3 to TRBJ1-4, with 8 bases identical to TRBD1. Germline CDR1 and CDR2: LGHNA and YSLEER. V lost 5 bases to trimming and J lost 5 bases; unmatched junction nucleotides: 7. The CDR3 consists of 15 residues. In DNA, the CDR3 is TGCGCCAGCAGCTTGATGACAGGGGACAATGAAAAACTGTTTTTT. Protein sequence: CASSLMTGDNEKLFF.

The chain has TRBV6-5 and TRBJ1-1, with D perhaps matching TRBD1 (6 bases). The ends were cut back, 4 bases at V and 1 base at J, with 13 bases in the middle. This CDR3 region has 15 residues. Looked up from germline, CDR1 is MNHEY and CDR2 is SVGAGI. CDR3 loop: CASSSPAGANTEAFF. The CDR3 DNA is TGTGCCAGCAGTTCCCCCGCAGGGGCGAACACTGAAGCTTTCTTT.

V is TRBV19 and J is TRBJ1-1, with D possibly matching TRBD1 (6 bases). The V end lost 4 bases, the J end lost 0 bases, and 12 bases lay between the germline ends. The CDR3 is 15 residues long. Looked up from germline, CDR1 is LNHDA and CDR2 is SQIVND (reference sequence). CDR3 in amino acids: CASSKDRTMNTEAFF. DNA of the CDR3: TGTGCCAGTAGTAAGGACAGAACTATGAACACTGAAGCTTTCTTT.

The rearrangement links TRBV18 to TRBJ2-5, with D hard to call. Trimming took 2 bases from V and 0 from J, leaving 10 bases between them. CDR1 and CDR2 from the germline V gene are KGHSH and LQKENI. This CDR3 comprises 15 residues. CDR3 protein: CASSPIEDYQETQYF. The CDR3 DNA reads TGTGCCAGCTCACCAATCGAGGATTACCAAGAGACCCAGTACTTC.

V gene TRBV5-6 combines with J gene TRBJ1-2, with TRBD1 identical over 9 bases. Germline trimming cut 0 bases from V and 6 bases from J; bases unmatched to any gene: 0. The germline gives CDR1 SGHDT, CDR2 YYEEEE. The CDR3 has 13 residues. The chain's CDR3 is CASSLDRGHGYTF. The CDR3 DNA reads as TGTGCCAGCAGCTTGGACAGGGGGCATGGCTACACCTTC.

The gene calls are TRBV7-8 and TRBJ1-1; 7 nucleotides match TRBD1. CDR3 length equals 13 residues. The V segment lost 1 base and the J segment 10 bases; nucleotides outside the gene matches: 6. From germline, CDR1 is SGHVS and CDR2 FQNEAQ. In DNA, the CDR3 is TGTGCCAGCAGCTTAGTGGGACAGTGGGGAGCTTTCTTT. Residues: CASSLVGQWGAFF.

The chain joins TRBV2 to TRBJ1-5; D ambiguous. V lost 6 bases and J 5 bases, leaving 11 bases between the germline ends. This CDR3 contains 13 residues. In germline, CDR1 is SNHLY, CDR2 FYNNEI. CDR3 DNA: TGTGCCAGCAGGCTTACTAAAGATCAGCCCCAGCATTTT. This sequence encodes CASRLTKDQPQHF.

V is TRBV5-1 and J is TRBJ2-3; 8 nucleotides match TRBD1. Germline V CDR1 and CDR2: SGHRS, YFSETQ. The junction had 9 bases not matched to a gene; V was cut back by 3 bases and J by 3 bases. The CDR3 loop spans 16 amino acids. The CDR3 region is CASSSGQVQQTDTQYF. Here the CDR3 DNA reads TGCGCCAGCAGCTCGGGACAGGTGCAACAGACAGATACGCAGTATTTT.

The CDR3 bases are TGTGCCAGCAGCCTGCAACGCGGCCAGTACTTC. Encoded protein: CASSLQRGQYF. V gene TRBV7-9 combines with J gene TRBJ2-5, with unresolved D. Germline V lookup: CDR1 SEHNR, CDR2 FQNEAQ (reference sequence). This CDR3 spans 11 amino acids. Deletions cut 5 bases from V and 10 bases from J, with 11 bases between.

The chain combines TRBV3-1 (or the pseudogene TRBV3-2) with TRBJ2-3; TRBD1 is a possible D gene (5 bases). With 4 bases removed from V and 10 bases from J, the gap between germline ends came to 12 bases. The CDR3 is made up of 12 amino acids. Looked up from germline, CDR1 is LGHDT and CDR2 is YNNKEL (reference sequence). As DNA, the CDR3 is TGTGCCAGCAGCCTCTCGGACAACTCGCAGTATTTT. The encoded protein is CASSLSDNSQYF.